The source of this T cell receptor beta chain is a study of cytomegalovirus exposure and HLA in healthy donors. General study findings and limits: TRBV6-2, TRBV6-3 and some other V segments were unresolvable in 87-base-pair reads. The authors assumed roughly uniform sequencing depth across donors for presence/absence analyses. An analysis done earlier found most TCR beta V segments productive about 90% or about 30% of the time.

The V and J ends lost 5 bases and 5 bases, in that order; junction bases with no gene match: 11. The CDR3 totals 15 residues. The V gene's germline CDR1 is SGHAT and CDR2 FQNNGV. A remark on this clone: The antigen is not known.

A multiplex PCR was run with 60 Vbeta primers and 13 Jbeta primers. Data came from immunoSEQ multiplex PCR; TCRdb stores just in-frame clones and leaves some out. Among around 76,000 clones listed, approximately 63% were seen once. The chain joins TRBV11-2 to TRBJ2-7; the match to TRBD1 covers 8 bases. The source of this sequence is a woman aged 45-65 years in good health and CMV-seropositive. The sample taken for sequencing was PBMCs. Here the CDR3 reads CASSQGWTGQDEQYF. In DNA form, the CDR3 reads TGTGCCAGCAGCCAGGGGTGGACAGGGCAAGACGAGCAGTACTTC.